These T cell receptor beta chains were read from a single sample in a study of beta chain features in type 1 diabetes. Clones were sequenced by immunoSEQ multiplex PCR, and TCRdb holds only the in-frame ones, with some missing. This sample yields hundreds of thousands of clones, of which roughly 31% are seen a single time; around 0.065% belongs to the top ten. Sequences were obtained from naive CD4+ T cells from blood. The receptors originated from a young man in good health. CDR3s include the opening cysteine and the closing phenylalanine or tryptophan. The D gene is left open where the match is weak. Rows give clone size only sometimes, using once, few, many, or a class for an expanded clone.

abundance | j_gene | v_gene | d_gene | CDR3nt | CDR3aa
few | TRBJ2-1 | TRBV29-1 | NA | TGCAGCACTCAAAACCGGGAACTTCGATCCTACAATGAGCAGTTCTTC | CSTQNRELRSYNEQFF
NA | TRBJ2-3 | TRBV7-9 | NA | TGTGCCAGCAGCCGAGGCTCCGGTGACACTCGCACAGATACGCAGTATTTT | CASSRGSGDTRTDTQYF
NA | TRBJ2-3 | TRBV7-8 | NA | TGTGCCAGCAGCTTAGCCCACGGGACCTCTAATACGCAGTATTTT | CASSLAHGTSNTQYF
few | TRBJ2-5 | TRBV10-3 | NA | TGTGCCACAACTGCGCGCCAGGAACCCCCGGAGACCCAGTACTTC | CATTARQEPPETQYF
few | TRBJ2-3 | TRBV7-2 | NA | TGTGCCAGCAGCTTAGGACAGCACACAGATACGCAGTATTTT | CASSLGQHTDTQYF
NA | TRBJ1-2 | TRBV30 | NA | TGTGCCTGGAGTCAGGGGACAAACTATGGCTACACCTTC | CAWSQGTNYGYTF
NA | TRBJ1-1 | TRBV9 | NA | TGTGCCAGCAGCGTCGTCAGGGGCTACGATAATGGTGAAGCTTTCTTT | CASSVVRGYDNGEAFF
few | TRBJ1-2 | TRBV4-3 | NA | TGCGCCAGCAGCCAACGGGACGGAAAATTGGAGGGCTACACCTTC | CASSQRDGKLEGYTF
NA | TRBJ2-5 | TRBV5-4 | TRBD1 | TGTGCCAGCAAAAGTCGGCAGGGGGAAGAGACCCAGTACTTC | CASKSRQGEETQYF
NA | TRBJ2-2 | TRBV28 | NA | TGTGCCAGCAGCCAGGTCGGCGGGGAGCTGTTTTTT | CASSQVGGELFF
few | TRBJ2-5 | TRBV7-2 | NA | TGTGCCAGCAGCCCCCGGCGGCAGGGGAGGGAGACCCAGTACTTC | CASSPRRQGRETQYF
NA | TRBJ2-1 | TRBV4-1 | TRBD1 | TGCGCCAGCAGCCTTCAGGGGGTCGGGTACAATGAGCAGTTCTTC | CASSLQGVGYNEQFF
NA | TRBJ1-5 | TRBV7-6 | NA | TGTGCCAGCAGTCTTACAAGAAATCAGCCCCAGCATTTT | CASSLTRNQPQHF
NA | TRBJ2-7 | TRBV7-9 | TRBD1 | TGTGCCAGCAGCCGGACAGGGCTTTACGAGCAGTACTTC | CASSRTGLYEQYF
few | TRBJ2-1 | TRBV7-2 | TRBD1 | TGTGCCAGCAGCGCCTCCCGGGACAGGGGGAGTAGGGAGCAGTTCTTC | CASSASRDRGSREQFF
few | TRBJ2-7 | TRBV30 | TRBD1 | TGTGCCTGGAGTGAGGACAGGGTCTACGAGCAGTACTTC | CAWSEDRVYEQYF
once | TRBJ2-3 | TRBV7-2 | TRBD2 | TGTGCCAGCAGCTCTGGGACTAGCGGACGCACAGATACGCAGTATTTT | CASSSGTSGRTDTQYF
NA | TRBJ1-2 | TRBV16 | NA | TGTGCCAGCAGCCACAACCCTAACTATGGCTACACCTTC | CASSHNPNYGYTF
NA | TRBJ2-3 | TRBV10-3 | NA | TGTGCCATCAGTGAGCCTACGAGCGCCTCAGGGGGCACAGATACGCAGTATTTT | CAISEPTSASGGTDTQYF
NA | TRBJ2-2 | TRBV30 | TRBD2 | TGTGCCTGGAGGGGACTAGCGTTTTCGAACACCGGGGAGCTGTTTTTT | CAWRGLAFSNTGELFF
few | TRBJ2-1 | TRBV5-1 | NA | TGCGCCAGCAGCTTGGAGATTTACAATGAGCAGTTCTTC | CASSLEIYNEQFF
NA | TRBJ2-3 | TRBV2 | NA | TGTGCCAGCAGTGACCAGGGAATCACAGATACGCAGTATTTT | CASSDQGITDTQYF
NA | TRBJ2-1 | TRBV14 | TRBD1 | TGTGCCAGCAGCCCGGGACAGGGGGCCTACAATGAGCAGTTCTTC | CASSPGQGAYNEQFF
NA | TRBJ2-1 | TRBV28 | NA | TGTGCCAGCACCCGATCGGGGGGCCGGTCCTACAATGAGCAGTTCTTC | CASTRSGGRSYNEQFF
few | TRBJ2-1 | TRBV29-1 | NA | TGCAGCGTTGAAGAAGGACAGACCATTTCCTACAATGAGCAGTTCTTC | CSVEEGQTISYNEQFF
NA | TRBJ2-7 | TRBV30 | TRBD2 | TGTGCCTGGAGTAGCGGGAGAGTCCACGAGCAGTACTTC | CAWSSGRVHEQYF
NA | TRBJ2-7 | TRBV18 | TRBD2 | TGTGCCAGCTCACCCTCCCTAGCGGGAGTTACCTACGAGCAGTACTTC | CASSPSLAGVTYEQYF
NA | TRBJ2-5 | TRBV10-3 | NA | TGTGCCATCAGTGTTCAGCGCCAAGAGACCCAGTACTTC | CAISVQRQETQYF
NA | TRBJ2-1 | TRBV7-2 | TRBD1 | TGTGCCAGCAGCACGCGGACAGGGGGGCGCTACAATGAGCAGTTCTTC | CASSTRTGGRYNEQFF
NA | TRBJ2-7 | TRBV7-9 | TRBD1 | TGTGCCAGCACCAGGTGGGACAGGGACTACGAGCAGTACTTC | CASTRWDRDYEQYF
NA | TRBJ2-7 | TRBV2 | NA | TGTGCCAGCAGTCAAGAGCAGGGTACGCAGTACTTC | CASSQEQGTQYF
NA | TRBJ2-1 | TRBV10-3 | NA | TGTGCCATCAGCGGAGACAGGGAGGATGAGCAGTTCTTC | CAISGDREDEQFF
NA | TRBJ1-2 | TRBV25-1 | TRBD1 | TGTGCCAGCAGTGATCCCACGACAGGGGGTGTCTATGGCTACACCTTC | CASSDPTTGGVYGYTF